The next 28 T cell receptor beta chains were all read from a single sample in a study of beta chain features in type 1 diabetes. Broader study findings: In every one of the four CD4+ subsets, TCRB CDR3s were moderately but significantly shorter in Type 1 diabetes patients.

All of the isolated RNA was reverse transcribed, so expressed TCRB transcripts were sequenced. Some clones are missing from TCRdb's copy, which holds only in-frame ones; the method was immunoSEQ multiplex PCR. This sample has roughly 100,000 clones, with under 30% found just once. These receptors' antigens are unknown. Sequenced material: central memory CD4+ T cells from blood. The receptors were gathered from a woman younger than 30 with type 1 diabetes.

This sequence joins TRBV5-1 and TRBJ1-1, with D perhaps TRBD1 (6 bases). This CDR3 comprises 15 residues. V was pared by 0 bases and J by 1 base, with 10 bases between. Germline assignment: CDR1 SGHRS and CDR2 YFSETQ. CDR3 sequence reads: CASSLGPGANTEAFF. CDR3 bases: TGCGCCAGCAGCTTGGGTCCAGGGGCGAACACTGAAGCTTTCTTT.

This clone was seen more than once but under ten times. The CDR3 nucleotides are TGTGCCAGCAGACTTCCGGGACAGCGAGCGGGCTACACCTTC. This codes for CASRLPGQRAGYTF. The J gene is TRBJ1-2, the V gene TRBV28; 7 bases match TRBD1. The length of the CDR3 is 14 residues. J lost 8 bases, V lost 6 bases, and 12 bases had no gene match. From germline, CDR1 is MDHEN and CDR2 SYDVKM.

J is TRBJ2-2 and V is TRBV7-3; D not certain. The CDR3 contains 16 residues. CDR1 is SGHTA, CDR2 FQGTGA, per germline. V shed 5 bases and J shed 0 bases, with 13 bases lying between them. The CDR3 loop is CASSPRVATNTGELFF. The CDR3 DNA reads TGTGCCAGCAGCCCCCGGGTAGCTACGAACACCGGGGAGCTGTTTTTT. The full variable domain, with the rest looked up from reference TRBV7-3 and TRBJ2-2, is GAGVSQTPSNKVTEKGKYVELRCDPISGHTALYWYRQSLGQGPEFLIYFQGTGAADDSGLPNDRFFAVRPEGSVSTLKIQRTERGDSAVYLCASSPRVATNTGELFFGEGSRLTVL.

This clone was counted between two and nine times. This sequence joins TRBV18 and TRBJ2-3, with 11 bases matching TRBD2. The CDR3 is 16 amino acids. V was pared by 4 bases and J by 4 bases, with 7 bases of the junction left unmatched. Germline V CDR1 and CDR2: KGHSH, LQKENI. The DNA of the CDR3 is TGTGCCAGCTCACGGATAGCGGGAGGGCCACCAGATACGCAGTATTTT. Its protein is CASSRIAGGPPDTQYF.

The CDR3 nucleotides read TGCGCCAGCAGTTTCGGCGGGAGTACCGGTGAGCAGTTCTTC. Residues: CASSFGGSTGEQFF. The rearrangement uses TRBV5-1 and TRBJ2-1; 7 nucleotides match TRBD2. The CDR3 has 14 amino acids. With 5 bases clipped from V and 9 bases from J, the junction kept 11 bases outside the gene matches. Per germline, CDR1 SGHRS and CDR2 YFSETQ.

DNA for the CDR3: TGTGCCAGCAGCGGACAATCTGGAAACACCATATATTTT. This codes for CASSGQSGNTIYF. The genes are TRBV11-3 and TRBJ1-3; D possibly corresponds to TRBD1 (5 bases). The CDR3 extends over 13 amino acids. Per germline, CDR1 SGHNT and CDR2 YENEEA. V gave up 5 bases and J gave up 1 base, with 6 bases separating them.

This sequence joins TRBV5-4 and TRBJ1-4; D unclear. Germline V CDR1 and CDR2: SGHNT, YYREEE (reference sequence). Trimming left V 1 base short and J 8 bases short, with 12 bases between. The CDR3 is made up of 14 amino acids. The CDR3 protein is CASSLSGNREKLFF. DNA of the CDR3: TGTGCCAGCAGCTTGAGCGGGAATCGCGAAAAACTGTTTTTT. Full variable domain (rest looked up from reference TRBV5-4 and TRBJ1-4): ETGVTQSPTHLIKTRGQQVTLRCSSQSGHNTVSWYQQALGQGPQFIFQYYREEENGRGNFPPRFSGLQFPNYSSELNVNALELDDSALYLCASSLSGNREKLFFGSGTQLSVL.

The J gene is TRBJ2-1, the V gene TRBV11-3; 9 bases match TRBD2. This CDR3 has 20 amino acids. V trimming: 0 bases; J trimming: 4 bases; junction bases outside the gene matches: 16. Germline V gives CDR1 SGHNT, CDR2 YENEEA. DNA of the CDR3: TGTGCCAGCAGCTTAGATGGTGGTTTATTTAGCGGGAGTCGTTACAATGAGCAGTTCTTC. Its translation is CASSLDGGLFSGSRYNEQFF.

The genes are TRBV5-1 and TRBJ2-7, with D tentatively TRBD1 (6 bases). The CDR3 extends over 14 amino acids. CDR1 and CDR2 (germline): SGHRS, YFSETQ. The ends were cut back, 0 bases at V and 0 bases at J, with 7 bases in the middle. The CDR3 nucleotides are TGCGCCAGCAGCTTGGAGGGGGACTCCTACGAGCAGTACTTC. This sequence encodes CASSLEGDSYEQYF.

CDR3 sequence reads: CASSLWTNPLAKNIQYF. CDR3 coding DNA: TGTGCCAGCAGCCTATGGACAAACCCACTAGCCAAAAACATTCAGTACTTC. V usage is TRBV5-5 and J usage is TRBJ2-4; D possibly corresponds to TRBD1 (5 bases). Trimming removed 4 bases from V and 0 bases from J, with 17 bases in between. The V gene's germline CDR1 is SGHKS and CDR2 YYEKEE (reference sequence). The CDR3 extends over 17 amino acids.

This clone has more than one count but fewer than ten. This chain connects TRBV10-3 to TRBJ2-1; D possibly corresponds to TRBD2 (6 bases). Looked up from germline, CDR1 is ENHRY and CDR2 is SYGVKD. V was trimmed by 8 bases and J by 7 bases, leaving 12 bases between them. The CDR3 length is 12 residues. CDR3 region: CAIAGPGNEQFF. CDR3 in DNA: TGTGCCATCGCGGGACCGGGGAATGAGCAGTTCTTC.

This clone was picked up a small number of times. The chain links TRBV6-5 to TRBJ2-6; no reliable D call. This CDR3 is built from 14 residues. Trimming left V 7 bases short and J 0 bases short, with 7 bases between. Germline-derived CDR1 and CDR2 are MNHEY and SVGAGI. CDR3 in amino acids: CASNEYSGANVLTF. CDR3 DNA sequence: TGTGCCAGCAACGAGTACTCTGGGGCCAACGTCCTGACTTTC.

This clone turned up a few times. V gene TRBV29-1 combines with J gene TRBJ1-5, with D perhaps TRBD1 (5 bases). Trimming removed 5 bases from V and 0 bases from J, with 8 bases in between. Germline lookup yields CDR1 SQVTM and CDR2 ANQGSEA. The CDR3 contains 13 residues. The CDR3 spells CSVRQYSNQPQHF. The CDR3 nucleotides read TGCAGCGTTCGACAGTATAGCAATCAGCCCCAGCATTTT.

This clone occurred a few times. This rearrangement joins TRBV7-7 to TRBJ1-1; D gene unclear. The germline V and J ends were trimmed by 1 base and 3 bases, with 6 bases remaining between them. Germline V gene data show CDR1 as SSHAT and CDR2 as FNYEAQ (reference sequence). This CDR3 is 13 amino acids long. The CDR3 protein is CASSLDRYTEAFF. Written as DNA, the CDR3 is TGTGCCAGCAGCTTAGATCGGTACACTGAAGCTTTCTTT.

The chain has TRBV6-5 and TRBJ2-1; the match to TRBD2 covers 7 bases. In germline, CDR1 is MNHEY, CDR2 SVGAGI. The CDR3 loop spans 14 amino acids. The ends lost 6 bases at V and 5 bases at J; junction bases unmatched: 7. CDR3 protein: CASSQQTSNNEQFF. As DNA, the CDR3 is TGTGCCAGCAGCCAACAGACTAGCAACAATGAGCAGTTCTTC.

V is TRBV13 and J is TRBJ2-3, with D hard to call. V lost 1 base and J 1 base, leaving 12 bases between the germline ends. The CDR3 covers 16 residues. Germline V gives CDR1 PRHDT, CDR2 FYEKMQ (reference sequence). The CDR3 DNA is TGTGCCAGCAGCTTAGTGGCCGCGGTCGGCACAGATACGCAGTATTTT. Encoded protein: CASSLVAAVGTDTQYF.

This rearrangement joins TRBV5-1 to TRBJ1-4; D gene ambiguous. Germline V lookup: CDR1 SGHRS, CDR2 YFSETQ. The CDR3 spans 13 residues. Deletions cut 0 bases from V and 5 bases from J, with 5 bases between. CDR3 DNA sequence: TGCGCCAGCAGCTTGGGCGTGAATGAAAAACTGTTTTTT. Protein: CASSLGVNEKLFF. The full variable domain, its missing parts supplied by reference TRBV5-1 and TRBJ1-4, is KAGVTQTPRYLIKTRGQQVTLSCSPISGHRSVSWYQQTPGQGLQFLFEYFSETQRNKGNFPGRFSGRQFSNSRSEMNVSTLELGDSALYLCASSLGVNEKLFFGSGTQLSVL.

The J gene is TRBJ2-1, the V gene TRBV5-1; TRBD2 matches 10 bases. Trimming took 7 bases from V and 4 from J; bases not matched to a gene: 8. The germline V gene has CDR1 SGHRS and CDR2 YFSETQ. This CDR3 comprises 15 residues. CDR3 amino acids: CASSRTSGSYNEQFF. CDR3 in DNA: TGCGCCAGCTCTAGGACTAGCGGTTCATACAATGAGCAGTTCTTC.

The rearrangement joins TRBV4-2 to TRBJ1-2; TRBD1 might be the D (5 bases). In germline, CDR1 is LGHNA, CDR2 YNFKEQ. Deletions cut 4 bases from V and 5 bases from J, with 14 bases between. CDR3 size: 14 residues. CDR3: CASSPIVGDYGYTF. The CDR3 nucleotides read TGTGCCAGCAGCCCCATCGTAGGGGATTATGGCTACACCTTC.

V gene TRBV9 combines with J gene TRBJ1-3; unclear D gene. The V end was cut by 4 bases, the J end by 0 bases, with 11 bases between. The germline CDR1 and CDR2 sequences are SGDLS and YYNGEE. The CDR3 is 15 residues long. CDR3 coding DNA: TGTGCCAGCAGCCCTGGCCCGAACTCTGGAAACACCATATATTTT. Its translation is CASSPGPNSGNTIYF.

The chain joins TRBV11-3 to TRBJ1-2; D is possibly TRBD1 (5 bases). The CDR3 has 14 amino acids. V lost 3 bases and J lost 4, with 12 bases in between. Germline V gene lookup returns CDR1 SGHNT and CDR2 YENEEA. CDR3 loop: CASSFGRAGYGYTF. DNA for the CDR3: TGTGCCAGCAGCTTCGGCAGGGCAGGCTATGGCTACACCTTC.

There are a few counts of this clone. The chain combines TRBV5-6 with TRBJ2-3; D is possibly TRBD2 (5 bases). The length of the CDR3 is 16 residues. V lost 4 bases and J lost 0, with 15 bases in between. Germline CDR1 SGHDT, CDR2 YYEEEE. CDR3 nucleotides: TGTGCCAGCAGCCTGATCCCGGGAACTAGCACAGATACGCAGTATTTT. Amino acids: CASSLIPGTSTDTQYF.

This clone was seen more than once but under ten times. The chain is built from TRBV27 and TRBJ1-2; D call uncertain. CDR3 length: 13 residues. Germline values: CDR1 MNHEY, CDR2 SMNVEV (reference sequence). V lost 3 bases, J lost 1 base, and 6 bases lay in between. CDR3 nucleotides: TGTGCCAGCAGTTTGAGGGTTAACTATGGCTACACCTTC. Amino acid sequence: CASSLRVNYGYTF.

The table lists this clone with a few counts. V usage is TRBV5-3 and J usage is TRBJ2-2; no firm D call. TRBV5-3 counts as an open reading frame of uncertain function. Trimming removed 2 bases at V and 1 base at J, with 9 bases between. CDR3 size: 15 residues. This CDR3 reads CARSLFLGNTGELFF. DNA for the CDR3: TGTGCCAGAAGCTTATTTCTAGGGAACACCGGGGAGCTGTTTTTT.

This clone was counted a few times. The chain carries TRBV5-8 and TRBJ2-1; TRBD1 agrees at 7 bases. V trimming: 4 bases; J trimming: 2 bases; junction bases outside the gene matches: 6. CDR3 length equals 15 residues. Per germline, CDR1 SGHTS and CDR2 YDEGEE. CDR3 nucleotides: TGTGCCAGCAGCCAGGGACAGCGAGCCTACAATGAGCAGTTCTTC. The encoded protein is CASSQGQRAYNEQFF.

This clone was detected only once. This chain joins TRBV18 and TRBJ2-7, with D perhaps TRBD1 (5 bases). Trimming cost V 4 bases and J 1 base, with 5 bases left between them. CDR3 length: 12 residues. CDR1 is KGHSH and CDR2 is LQKENI in the germline V gene. CDR3 region: CASSRQSYEQYF. In DNA form, the CDR3 reads TGTGCCAGCTCACGACAGTCCTACGAGCAGTACTTC.

As regards this clone: The sample carries other DNA sequences with the same CDR3. V gene TRBV27 combines with J gene TRBJ1-1, with D perhaps matching TRBD1 (6 bases). CDR1 and CDR2 from the germline V gene are MNHEY and SMNVEV (reference sequence). The ends were cut back, 2 bases at V and 3 bases at J, with 7 bases in the middle. This CDR3 is 13 amino acids long. Written as DNA, the CDR3 is TGTGCCAGCAGTTTAAGGGGGTACACTGAAGCTTTCTTT. Residues: CASSLRGYTEAFF.

V and J are TRBV5-6 and TRBJ2-7; TRBD1 might be the D (6 bases). With 3 bases removed from V and 3 bases from J, the gap between germline ends came to 16 bases. The CDR3 sequence is 15 residues long. Germline values: CDR1 SGHDT, CDR2 YYEEEE. The CDR3 spells CASSSEQGGIYEQYF. CDR3 bases: TGTGCCAGCAGCTCGGAACAGGGTGGGATCTACGAGCAGTACTTC.